This T cell receptor (beta chain) was sequenced in a study of T cell responses to AZD1222 COVID-19 vaccine. Notes on the study in general: The CD4 TCRs associated with vaccination extended across spike and predominated at 160-218 and 743-854. AZD1222 recipients seropositive at baseline numbered only five to seven. Among the donors, most were white British and more were female, and clonal diversity was possibly underestimated.

This clone was recorded a few times. The target antigen is unknown. Sequencing used immunoSEQ multiplex PCR; TCRdb keeps in-frame clones, though not all of them. The data show more than 80,000 clones, approximately 83% seen once. Second-dose intervals near 4 or 12 weeks were combined. Germline CDR1 and CDR2: LNHNV and YYDKDF (reference sequence). J lost 8 bases, V lost 3 bases, and 5 bases had no gene match. There are 14 residues in the CDR3. This clonotype was obtained from an adult who received the AZD1222 COVID-19 vaccine. This chain uses TRBV15 with TRBJ1-4, with 8 nucleotides matching TRBD1. The specimen comprised peripheral blood, sampled 28 days after the second AZD1222 dose. The CDR3 spells CATSSQGALEKLFF. CDR3 in DNA: TGTGCCACCAGCAGCCAGGGGGCCCTAGAAAAACTGTTTTTT. The full variable domain, with the rest looked up from reference TRBV15 and TRBJ1-4, is DAMVIQNPRYQVTQFGKPVTLSCSQTLNHNVMYWYQQKSSQAPKLLFHYYDKDFNNEADTPDNFQSRRPNTSFCFLDIRSPGLGDTAMYLCATSSQGALEKLFFGSGTQLSVL.